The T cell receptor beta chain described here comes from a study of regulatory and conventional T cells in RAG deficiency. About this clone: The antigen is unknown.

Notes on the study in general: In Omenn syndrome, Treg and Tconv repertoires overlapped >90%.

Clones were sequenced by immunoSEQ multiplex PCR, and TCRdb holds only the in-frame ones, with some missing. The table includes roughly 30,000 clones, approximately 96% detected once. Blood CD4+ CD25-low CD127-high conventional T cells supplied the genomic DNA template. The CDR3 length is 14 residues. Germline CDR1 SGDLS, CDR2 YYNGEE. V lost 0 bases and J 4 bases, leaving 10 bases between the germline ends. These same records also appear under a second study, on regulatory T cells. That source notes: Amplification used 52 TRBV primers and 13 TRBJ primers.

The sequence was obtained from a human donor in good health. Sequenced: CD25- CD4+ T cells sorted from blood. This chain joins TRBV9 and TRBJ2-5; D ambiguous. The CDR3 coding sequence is TGTGCCAGCAGCGTAGGATCCATCGGAGAGACCCAGTACTTC. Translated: CASSVGSIGETQYF. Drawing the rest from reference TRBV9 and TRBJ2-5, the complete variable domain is DSGVTQTPKHLITATGQRVTLRCSPRSGDLSVYWYQQSLDQGLQFLIQYYNGEERAKGNILERFSAQQFPDLHSELNLSSLELGDSALYFCASSVGSIGETQYFGPGTRLLVL.